The 26 T cell receptor beta chains below come from one sample, sequenced in a study of blood T cell repertoires in COVID-19 (dated by TCRdb to 2018 to 2020). Library method: the immunoSEQ multiplex PCR assay. Held by TCRdb, this immuneACCESS table contains in-frame sequences only and omits some clones. Under half of the omission traces to an unresolved V gene where checked; the cause of the rest is unknown. The sample profile shows around 250,000 clones; roughly 84% of them were found once. Jointly, the top ten make up less than 2% of the sample. The sample taken for sequencing was peripheral blood. These receptors came from a middle-aged woman who had recovered from COVID-19.

V gene TRBV11-3 combines with J gene TRBJ2-7, with 7 bases aligning to TRBD2. Germline CDR1 reads SGHNT; CDR2 reads YENEEA. The CDR3 length is 14 residues. Trimming took 5 bases from V and 1 from J; bases not matched to a gene: 5. The CDR3 bases are TGTGCCAGCAGCCGAGGGAGGGGATCCTACGAGCAGTACTTC. Protein product: CASSRGRGSYEQYF.

The V gene is TRBV9, the J gene TRBJ2-7; D uncertain. Trimming pared 2 bases from V and 2 bases from J, leaving 14 bases between. Germline V CDR1 and CDR2: SGDLS, YYNGEE. This CDR3 is 15 amino acids long. CDR3 sequence (DNA): TGTGCCAGCAGCGTCGATCTAGGATCTCCCTACGAGCAGTACTTC. It specifies CASSVDLGSPYEQYF.

The rearrangement uses TRBV4-1 and TRBJ1-6, with 7 bases matching TRBD1. Germline CDR1 and CDR2: MGHRA and YSYEKL. Unmatched junction bases numbered 5, after V lost 2 bases and J lost 7 bases. The CDR3 runs 15 residues. This CDR3 is CASSQLPTGNSPLHF. The CDR3 nucleotides are TGCGCCAGCAGCCAACTCCCGACAGGGAATTCACCCCTCCACTTT.

The chain couples TRBV19 to TRBJ2-6; D is perhaps TRBD1 (6 bases). The CDR3 consists of 19 residues. CDR1 LNHDA and CDR2 SQIVND come from the germline V gene (reference sequence). The V gene lost 5 bases and the J gene lost 0 bases, with 20 bases spanning the gap. The DNA for the CDR3 is TGTGCCAGTAGTCTCCTAGGGGGTTTTGTTTACTCTGGGGCCAACGTCCTGACTTTC. Translation: CASSLLGGFVYSGANVLTF. Complete variable domain (other parts from reference TRBV19 and TRBJ2-6): DGGITQSPKYLFRKEGQNVTLSCEQNLNHDAMYWYRQDPGQGLRLIYYSQIVNDFQKGDIAEGYSVSREKKESFPLTVTSAQKNPTAFYLCASSLLGGFVYSGANVLTFGAGSRLTVL.

Comment on this clone: Other nucleotide sequences from this sample produce the same CDR3. The J gene is TRBJ2-7, the V gene TRBV24-1, with TRBD2 as a possible D gene (5 bases). Deletions cut 5 bases from V and 0 bases from J, with 7 bases between. CDR1 is KGHDR, CDR2 SFDVKD, per germline. The CDR3 totals 13 residues. The CDR3 sequence: CATSVGSSYEQYF. Here the CDR3 DNA reads TGTGCCACCAGTGTTGGGAGCTCCTACGAGCAGTACTTC.

The rearrangement joins TRBV3-1 (or the pseudogene TRBV3-2) to TRBJ2-3, with D tentatively TRBD2 (5 bases). Germline V gene data show CDR1 as LGHDT and CDR2 as YNNKEL (reference sequence). This CDR3 is 14 amino acids long. The V end lost 3 bases, the J end lost 6 bases, and 13 bases lay between the germline ends. The CDR3 region is CASSQRGFGDTQYF. The DNA of the CDR3 is TGTGCCAGCAGCCAGAGAGGGTTCGGGGATACGCAGTATTTT.

The rearrangement links TRBV11-2 to TRBJ2-5; TRBD1 aligns across 10 bases. The CDR3 is 15 residues long. The V gene's germline CDR1 is SGHAT and CDR2 FQNNGV. Trimming at V came to 4 bases and at J to 5 bases, leaving 7 bases not matched to a gene. This CDR3 is CASSSSTGGYETQYF. CDR3 sequence (DNA): TGTGCCAGCAGCTCGTCGACAGGGGGCTACGAGACCCAGTACTTC.

The chain links TRBV19 to TRBJ2-3; possibly TRBD1 for D (6 bases). Germline V gene sequence: CDR1 LNHDA, CDR2 SQIVND (reference sequence). The germline V and J ends were trimmed by 7 bases and 6 bases, with 20 bases remaining between them. The CDR3 is made up of 15 amino acids. The CDR3 spells CASKGLPGDRDTQYF. The DNA of the CDR3 is TGTGCCAGTAAAGGGCTGCCAGGGGATCGCGATACGCAGTATTTT.

The chain has TRBV6-6 and TRBJ2-5, with D possibly matching TRBD2 (6 bases). The CDR3 is made up of 12 amino acids. V shed 7 bases and J shed 4 bases, with 10 bases lying between them. Germline-derived CDR1 and CDR2 are MNHNY and SVGAGI (reference sequence). The CDR3 is CASTSGPETQYF. The CDR3, as DNA: TGTGCCAGCACGAGCGGGCCAGAGACCCAGTACTTC.

Concerning this clone: Other nucleotide sequences from this sample produce the same CDR3. The V gene is TRBV5-1, the J gene TRBJ2-2, with D possibly being TRBD1 (5 bases). Trimming stripped 2 bases from V and 1 base from J, with 9 bases between. This CDR3 comprises 15 residues. The germline gives CDR1 SGHRS, CDR2 YFSETQ. The CDR3 loop is CASSFQGENTGELFF. As DNA, the CDR3 is TGCGCCAGCAGCTTTCAAGGGGAGAACACCGGGGAGCTGTTTTTT.

The chain carries TRBV5-4 and TRBJ2-1, with D perhaps matching TRBD1 (6 bases). Germline CDR1 and CDR2: SGHNT and YYREEE (reference sequence). Trimming stripped 4 bases from V and 6 bases from J, with 8 bases between. This CDR3 contains 12 residues. CDR3 residues: CASSKDSNEQFF. As DNA, the CDR3 is TGTGCCAGCAGCAAGGACAGCAATGAGCAGTTCTTC.

The V gene is TRBV2, the J gene TRBJ2-1; D is unclear. From germline, CDR1 is SNHLY and CDR2 FYNNEI. The V end lost 8 bases, the J end lost 2 bases, and 10 bases lay between the germline ends. The CDR3 is 13 amino acids. The CDR3 is CASEFLAYNEQFF. The DNA of the CDR3 is TGTGCCAGCGAATTCCTAGCCTACAATGAGCAGTTCTTC.

The rearrangement joins TRBV18 to TRBJ1-4, with 9 bases that match TRBD1. CDR3 length equals 15 residues. The V gene's germline CDR1 is KGHSH and CDR2 LQKENI. Trimming cost V 4 bases and J 5 bases; bases outside gene matches: 5. CDR3 loop: CASSRGQGANEKLFF. The CDR3 nucleotides are TGTGCCAGCTCACGGGGACAGGGCGCCAATGAAAAACTGTTTTTT.

This rearrangement joins TRBV9 to TRBJ2-6, with D possibly TRBD2 on 7 matching bases. V lost 4 bases, J lost 4 bases, and 18 bases lay in between. CDR1 and CDR2 from the germline V gene are SGDLS and YYNGEE. The CDR3 contains 17 residues. DNA of the CDR3: TGTGCCAGCAGCCCACGACGGGGGGCTGACGGGGCCAACGTCCTGACTTTC. Translated, it gives CASSPRRGADGANVLTF.

The chain carries TRBV7-9 and TRBJ1-1; unclear D gene. Germline loops: CDR1 SEHNR, CDR2 FQNEAQ (reference sequence). This CDR3 comprises 12 residues. V was cut by 5 bases and J by 6 bases, with 10 bases left in between. The CDR3 nucleotides are TGTGCCAGCAGCCAGGCAGGCGCTGAAGCTTTCTTT. Its translation: CASSQAGAEAFF.

The V gene is TRBV5-1, the J gene TRBJ2-6; D is uncertain. The CDR3 contains 14 residues. Between the trimmed V and J ends, which lost 2 bases and 2 bases, there was a span of 5 bases. Germline CDR1 and CDR2: SGHRS and YFSETQ. This CDR3 is CASSLLPGANVLTF. Written as DNA, the CDR3 is TGCGCCAGCAGCTTACTACCTGGGGCCAACGTCCTGACTTTC. Complete variable domain (other parts from reference TRBV5-1 and TRBJ2-6): KAGVTQTPRYLIKTRGQQVTLSCSPISGHRSVSWYQQTPGQGLQFLFEYFSETQRNKGNFPGRFSGRQFSNSRSEMNVSTLELGDSALYLCASSLLPGANVLTFGAGSRLTVL.

The chain combines TRBV19 with TRBJ1-2; possible D gene TRBD1, 5 bases. The V gene lost 5 bases and the J gene lost 0 bases, with 7 bases spanning the gap. Germline V gives CDR1 LNHDA, CDR2 SQIVND (reference sequence). This CDR3 region has 13 residues. DNA of the CDR3: TGTGCCAGTAGTGCCAGGGCTAACTATGGCTACACCTTC. It is translated as CASSARANYGYTF. Full variable domain (outside the CDR3, taken from reference TRBV19 and TRBJ1-2): DGGITQSPKYLFRKEGQNVTLSCEQNLNHDAMYWYRQDPGQGLRLIYYSQIVNDFQKGDIAEGYSVSREKKESFPLTVTSAQKNPTAFYLCASSARANYGYTFGSGTRLTVV.

The chain joins TRBV2 to TRBJ1-2; no clear D gene. V lost 11 bases, J lost 2 bases, and 15 bases lay in between. Germline V lookup: CDR1 SNHLY, CDR2 FYNNEI. The CDR3 sequence is 13 residues long. The CDR3 region has the DNA TGTGCCGGCAACGGGTTGTGGAACTATGGCTACACCTTC. Amino acids: CAGNGLWNYGYTF.

This chain links TRBV19 with TRBJ1-5, with D unresolved. Deletions cut 0 bases from V and 2 bases from J, with 8 bases between. CDR3 length: 15 amino acids. The V gene's germline CDR1 is LNHDA and CDR2 SQIVND (reference sequence). CDR3 DNA: TGTGCCAGTAGTATAGAAACTCTGGGCAATCAGCCCCAGCATTTT. Its protein product is CASSIETLGNQPQHF. The whole variable domain, filled in from reference TRBV19 and TRBJ1-5, reads DGGITQSPKYLFRKEGQNVTLSCEQNLNHDAMYWYRQDPGQGLRLIYYSQIVNDFQKGDIAEGYSVSREKKESFPLTVTSAQKNPTAFYLCASSIETLGNQPQHFGDGTRLSIL.

This rearrangement joins TRBV19 to TRBJ1-5; TRBD1 agrees at 9 bases. V trimming: 5 bases; J trimming: 3 bases; junction bases outside the gene matches: 11. The CDR3 extends over 17 amino acids. Germline values: CDR1 LNHDA, CDR2 SQIVND (reference sequence). CDR3 protein: CASSPRDRAYTNQPQHF. The CDR3 DNA reads TGTGCCAGTAGTCCTCGGGACAGGGCTTATACCAATCAGCCCCAGCATTTT.

The V call is TRBV6-5, the J call TRBJ2-1, with 7 positions matching TRBD2. Germline V gene lookup returns CDR1 MNHEY and CDR2 SVGAGI. This CDR3 has 14 residues. V shed 5 bases and J 6 bases; nucleotides not matched to a gene: 7. The CDR3 DNA is TGTGCCAGCAGTCAGCGGGGATGGGGCAATGAGCAGTTCTTC. Its translation is CASSQRGWGNEQFF.

The chain carries TRBV6-4 and TRBJ1-6; the match to TRBD1 covers 7 bases. The junction had 15 bases not matched to a gene; V was cut back by 6 bases and J by 10 bases. The CDR3 runs to 16 residues. The germline gives CDR1 MRHNA, CDR2 SNTAGT. CDR3 sequence reads: CASSPNPGRGKSPLHF. The CDR3 DNA sequence: TGTGCCAGCAGCCCTAACCCGGGCAGGGGGAAATCACCCCTCCACTTT.

The chain is built from TRBV19 and TRBJ1-2; D might be TRBD1 (6 bases). Germline V lookup: CDR1 LNHDA, CDR2 SQIVND (reference sequence). The CDR3 covers 16 residues. V was cut by 4 bases and J by 1 base, with 16 bases left in between. Here the CDR3 reads CASSTSGGPVNYGYTF. CDR3 in DNA: TGTGCCAGTAGTACGTCGGGGGGGCCGGTTAACTATGGCTACACCTTC.

The chain has TRBV18 and TRBJ1-5; D not certain. The CDR3 is 13 amino acids. Germline CDR1 reads KGHSH; CDR2 reads LQKENI. V was pared by 2 bases and J by 5 bases, with 7 bases between. This chain's CDR3 is CASSPGRDQPQHF. Here the CDR3 DNA reads TGTGCCAGCTCACCAGGGAGGGATCAGCCCCAGCATTTT. Full variable domain (remainder filled in from reference TRBV18 and TRBJ1-5): NAGVMQNPRHLVRRRGQEARLRCSPMKGHSHVYWYRQLPEEGLKFMVYLQKENIIDESGMPKERFSAEFPKEGPSILRIQQVVRGDSAAYFCASSPGRDQPQHFGDGTRLSIL.

V and J are TRBV2 and TRBJ1-5, with 7 bases aligning to TRBD1. Germline V lookup: CDR1 SNHLY, CDR2 FYNNEI. The CDR3 sequence is 13 residues long. The trim removed 6 bases at V and 3 bases at J, leaving 2 bases unmatched. The CDR3 DNA is TGTGCCAGCAGGGGACAGCACAATCAGCCCCAGCATTTT. As protein: CASRGQHNQPQHF.

The chain has TRBV28 and TRBJ1-5, with D uncertain. V was pared by 2 bases and J by 2 bases, with 10 bases between. Germline-derived CDR1 and CDR2 are MDHEN and SYDVKM. CDR3 length equals 15 residues. CDR3 coding DNA: TGTGCCAGCAGTTTACGGACGAGGGGCAATCAGCCCCAGCATTTT. Protein: CASSLRTRGNQPQHF.